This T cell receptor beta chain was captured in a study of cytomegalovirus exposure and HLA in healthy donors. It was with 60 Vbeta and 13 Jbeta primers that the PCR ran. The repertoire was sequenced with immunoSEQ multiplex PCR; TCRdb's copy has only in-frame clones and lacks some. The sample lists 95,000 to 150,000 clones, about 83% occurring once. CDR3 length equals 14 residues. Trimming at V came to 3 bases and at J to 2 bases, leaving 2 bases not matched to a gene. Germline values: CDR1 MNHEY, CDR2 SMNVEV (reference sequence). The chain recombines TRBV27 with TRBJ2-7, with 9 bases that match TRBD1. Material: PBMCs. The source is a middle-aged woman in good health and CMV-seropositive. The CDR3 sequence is CASSLGDRAYEQYF. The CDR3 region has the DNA TGTGCCAGCAGTTTGGGGGACAGGGCCTACGAGCAGTACTTC.